This T cell receptor beta chain was sequenced during a study of shared clonotypes between healthy human individuals. Study donors comprised healthy, HIV-negative adults devoid of recent acute infection or vaccination. All of the donors resided in Nashville, Tennessee, and each was a Caucasian adult. Libraries were prepared by immunoSEQ multiplex PCR; TCRdb keeps only in-frame clonotypes and omits some of them. Here the sample spans over a million clones, about 84% being singletons. The germline CDR1 and CDR2 sequences are KGHSH and LQKENI. The CDR3 runs to 15 residues. Trimming shortened V by 6 bases and J by 3 bases, and 15 bases separated the two germline ends.

V and J are TRBV18 and TRBJ1-5, with D tentatively TRBD1 (5 bases). This TCR was recovered from a young man in good health. Some clones in this sample may be carry-over from other donors' samples. Sequenced sample: memory CD4+ T cells from PBMCs. Subset defined: CD45RA-negative fraction. The CDR3 here is CASSPVQGNNQPQHF. The CDR3 DNA follows: TGTGCCAGCTCCCCTGTTCAGGGCAACAATCAGCCCCAGCATTTT.